A selection of T cell receptor beta chains follows, all from one sample in a study of blood T cell repertoires in COVID-19. TCRdb keeps only in-frame clones here, not all; method: immunoSEQ multiplex PCR. The table shows under 500,000 clones, with around 89% occurring only once. Sequencing used peripheral blood. These receptor sequences come from a woman aged 30 to 39 with acute or convalescent COVID-19. CDR3s include the opening cysteine and the closing phenylalanine or tryptophan. Each record gives: clone size, J gene, D gene, V gene, CDR3 DNA, CDR3 protein. D genes are given only for firm matches. Expanded clones are given a class, and other clones once, few, many or no size at all.

once TRBJ2-5 . TRBV7-2 TGTGCCAGCAGCCACTTAGGTTGGGGACAAGAGGAGACCCAGTACTTC CASSHLGWGQEETQYF
. TRBJ2-2 TRBD1 TRBV9 TGTGCCAGCAGCAACTCAAGGACAGGAATAAACACCGGGGAGCTGTTTTTT CASSNSRTGINTGELFF
. TRBJ1-5 TRBD1 TRBV2 TGTGCCAGCAGTTCACAGGGGAACGCCAATCAGCCCCAGCATTTT CASSSQGNANQPQHF
. TRBJ1-2 . TRBV30 TGTGCCTGGAGTGTTATCTTAGCTAACTATGGCTACACCTTC CAWSVILANYGYTF
. TRBJ1-2 TRBD1 TRBV19 TGTGCCAGTAGTATCAGACAGGGCGATGGCTACACCTTC CASSIRQGDGYTF
. TRBJ1-5 TRBD1 TRBV28 TGTGCCAGCAGTATCATCTTTACAGGGGACCAGCATTTT CASSIIFTGDQHF
. TRBJ1-5 . TRBV2 TGTGCCAGCAGTAACCAGGGAGGCCTTAGCAATCAGCCCCAGCATTTT CASSNQGGLSNQPQHF
. TRBJ2-7 TRBD1 TRBV7-8 TGTGCCAGCAGCCAGACCAGGGGGCGCCCCTACGAGCAGTACTTC CASSQTRGRPYEQYF
once TRBJ2-7 TRBD1 TRBV2 TGTGCCAGCAGAGAGGGGACAGATGGGTCTAAGCAGTACTTC CASREGTDGSKQYF
. TRBJ1-1 . TRBV19 TGTGCCAGTAAGTTGGCGGGTTACACTGAAGCTTTCTTT CASKLAGYTEAFF
. TRBJ2-1 . TRBV2 TGTGCCAGCAGATTTGCTACCATAGGGGGTGGGAATGAGCAGTTCTTC CASRFATIGGGNEQFF
. TRBJ1-6 . TRBV12-3/TRBV12-4 TGTGCCAGCAGGCCAGCGAATTCACCCCTCCACTTT CASRPANSPLHF
. TRBJ2-7 TRBD1 TRBV14 TGTGCCAGCAGCTTACAGGGGAACGGACCCTACGAGCAGTACTTC CASSLQGNGPYEQYF
. TRBJ2-7 . TRBV6-5 TGTGCCAGCACCAACTACGAGCAGTACTTC CASTNYEQYF
. TRBJ1-2 . TRBV16 TGTGCCAGCAGCCAATCCGAGGCCTATGGCTACACCTTC CASSQSEAYGYTF
. TRBJ2-5 TRBD1 TRBV15 TGTGCCACCAGCAGAGCGGACAGGGTAGAGACCCAGTACTTC CATSRADRVETQYF
. TRBJ1-1 . TRBV30 TGTGCCTGGAACTGGGGGGGCCCTGAAGCTTTCTTT CAWNWGGPEAFF
. TRBJ1-1 . TRBV19 TGTGCCAGCCTAACTTACACCGGGACAAGGAGCGGTGAAGTTTTCTTT CASLTYTGTRSGEVFF
. TRBJ2-3 TRBD1 TRBV7-8 TGTGCCAGCAGCTTAGTGTCGGGACAGGCTACGGATACGCAGTATTTT CASSLVSGQATDTQYF
. TRBJ1-2 TRBD1 TRBV2 TGTGCCAGCAGTGAATCAAGGACAGGGGGAGGTGGTGGCTACACCTTC CASSESRTGGGGGYTF
. TRBJ2-2 . TRBV27 TGTGCCAGCAGTTTCTTCACCGGGGAGCTGTTTTTT CASSFFTGELFF
. TRBJ2-3 TRBD2 TRBV6-1 TGTGCCAGCAGTGCAGCTAGCGGTCCAATAGATACGCAGTATTTT CASSAASGPIDTQYF
. TRBJ2-5 . TRBV5-1 TGCGCCAGCAGCTTTCAAGGGGGTAGGGAGACCCAGTACTTC CASSFQGGRETQYF
. TRBJ1-6 . TRBV7-2 TGTGCCAGCAGCTTACGGTCGAAGGGGTCCGTTTATAATTCACCCCTCCACTTT CASSLRSKGSVYNSPLHF
. TRBJ1-4 . TRBV28 TGTGCCAGCAGTTCCCCTGAAGACAGTTACAATGAAAAACTGTTTTTT CASSSPEDSYNEKLFF
. TRBJ1-1 TRBD1 TRBV2 TGTGCCAGCTTTGAGGGACAGGGGGGTCGTGAAGCTTTCTTT CASFEGQGGREAFF
. TRBJ2-5 TRBD2 TRBV5-1 TGCGCCAGCTCCCCAAGCGGGGCCCAAGAGACCCAGTACTTC CASSPSGAQETQYF
. TRBJ1-3 . TRBV4-1 TGCGCCAGCAGCCAGTACCGGGGACATTTATATTTT CASSQYRGHLYF
. TRBJ2-7 TRBD1 TRBV4-1 TGCGCCAGCAGCCATCGGGACAGGTCGTCCTACGAGCAGTACTTC CASSHRDRSSYEQYF
. TRBJ2-2 TRBD1 TRBV7-2 TGTGCCAGCAGCCCGTCCAGGACAGGGGCCGGGGAGCTGTTTTTT CASSPSRTGAGELFF
few TRBJ1-3 . TRBV9 TGTGCCAGCTCGGGAGGGCTTCATTCTGGAAACACCATATATTTT CASSGGLHSGNTIYF
. TRBJ1-1 . TRBV9 TGTGCCAGAGGAGAAAAGGCGATGAACACTGAAGCTTTCTTT CARGEKAMNTEAFF
. TRBJ2-7 . TRBV15 TGTGCCACCAGCAGAGGAGGGATCGGGTACGAGCAGTACTTC CATSRGGIGYEQYF
. TRBJ2-1 TRBD1 TRBV5-1 TGCGCCAGCAGCCAGGACAGGGGGTCATTTTACTACAATGAGCAGTTCTTC CASSQDRGSFYYNEQFF
. TRBJ1-1 . TRBV6-6 TGTGCCAGCAGTTACTCAGGGGATTGGGCGGCTTTCTTT CASSYSGDWAAFF
. TRBJ2-3 . TRBV27 TGTGCCAGCAGTCGGAGAGCGACAGCCTACACAGATACGCAGTATTTT CASSRRATAYTDTQYF
. TRBJ2-3 . TRBV24-1 TGTGCCACCAGTGATTTAAGTCAGACTAGCACAGATACGCAGTATTTT CATSDLSQTSTDTQYF
. TRBJ1-2 . TRBV28 TGTGCCAGCATGCGGGGGGGACTCGTGGGCTACACCTTC CASMRGGLVGYTF
. TRBJ1-4 TRBD1 TRBV7-6 TGTGCCAGCAGCTTAGGACAGGGAATTAATGAAAAACTGTTTTTT CASSLGQGINEKLFF
. TRBJ2-1 . TRBV7-9 TGTGCCAGCAGCCCCCTTGTCAATGAGCAGTTCTTC CASSPLVNEQFF
. TRBJ1-2 TRBD1 TRBV5-1 TGCGCCAGCAGCAGAACCGGGACAGGGTTAAGTAATGGCTACACCTTC CASSRTGTGLSNGYTF
once TRBJ1-2 . TRBV28 TGTGCCAGCAGTTTTAACAGGCCCAACTATGGCTACACCTTC CASSFNRPNYGYTF
. TRBJ1-1 . TRBV6-5 TGTGCCAGCAAGGCAGGAATTCTTGACACTGAAGCTTTCTTT CASKAGILDTEAFF
. TRBJ2-2 TRBD2 TRBV7-6 TGTGCCAGCAGCTTAATGAGCGGGGGGGCGGAAACCGGGGAGCTGTTTTTT CASSLMSGGAETGELFF
. TRBJ2-7 TRBD1 TRBV9 TGTGCCAGCAGCGGACCCGGGACAGCATCCTACGAGCAGTACTTC CASSGPGTASYEQYF
. TRBJ2-7 . TRBV3-1/TRBV3-2 TGTGCCAGCAGCCAAGGACTGGGTTCCTCCTACGAGCAGTACTTC CASSQGLGSSYEQYF
. TRBJ1-3 . TRBV7-9 TGTGCCAGCAGCAGCCAGGGCAGGAATAGTCGATGGGGAAACACCATATATTTT CASSSQGRNSRWGNTIYF
. TRBJ2-7 . TRBV11-2 TGTGCCAGCAGCTTATTTCAGGGGCTATACGAGCAGTACTTC CASSLFQGLYEQYF
. TRBJ1-5 . TRBV30 TGTGCCTGGAGTTATGAACGGGGGCAGCCCCAGCATTTT CAWSYERGQPQHF
. TRBJ2-3 TRBD2 TRBV5-1 TGCGCCAGCAGCACGGAGCGGGGGGGTACCACAGATACGCAGTATTTT CASSTERGGTTDTQYF
. TRBJ2-7 TRBD1 TRBV7-8 TGTGCCAGCAGCTCACGGGACAGGGTGTTCGAGCAGTACTTC CASSSRDRVFEQYF
. TRBJ1-4 TRBD1 TRBV2 TGTGCCAGCAGTGAGACAGGGGGTAGTGAAAAACTGTTTTTT CASSETGGSEKLFF
. TRBJ1-5 TRBD1 TRBV19 TGTGCCAGTCTCGACAGGGTCAATCAGCCCCAGCATTTT CASLDRVNQPQHF
. TRBJ2-1 . TRBV24-1 TGTGCCACCAAGGACACAGACTACAATGAGCAGTTCTTC CATKDTDYNEQFF
. TRBJ2-3 . TRBV2 TGTGCCAGCAGTGAATCCGAGGGGGATTGGGATACGCAGTATTTT CASSESEGDWDTQYF
once TRBJ1-1 . TRBV5-6 TGTGCCAGCAGCTTGGTCAGGACTATGGTGGGGGCTTTCTTT CASSLVRTMVGAFF
. TRBJ2-5 TRBD2 TRBV2 TGTGCCAGCAGTGATGGTTCTAGCGGGGGGAACCAAGAGACCCAGTACTTC CASSDGSSGGNQETQYF